The T cell receptor beta chain described here comes from a study of blood T cell repertoires in COVID-19. Authors' analysis steps: Amplification from reference gene primers served as the basis for estimated nucleated cell counts. Assay used: immunoSEQ multiplex PCR; TCRdb lists only in-frame clones, some missing. V and J calls plus clone size are reproduced from that table; the DNA served to infer D and trimming. The table has around 80,000 clones, around 90% seen once. V lost 2 bases and J 5 bases, leaving 12 bases between the germline ends. The CDR3 spans 14 residues. Germline CDR1 SSHAT, CDR2 FNYEAQ (reference sequence).

This rearrangement joins TRBV7-7 to TRBJ2-5; D possibly corresponds to TRBD1 (6 bases). Sequencing was done on a sample of peripheral blood. This sequence was found in a man at least 80 years old with active or convalescent COVID-19. The CDR3 reads CASSLQQGGETQYF. CDR3 DNA: TGTGCCAGCAGCTTACAACAGGGCGGGGAGACCCAGTACTTC.